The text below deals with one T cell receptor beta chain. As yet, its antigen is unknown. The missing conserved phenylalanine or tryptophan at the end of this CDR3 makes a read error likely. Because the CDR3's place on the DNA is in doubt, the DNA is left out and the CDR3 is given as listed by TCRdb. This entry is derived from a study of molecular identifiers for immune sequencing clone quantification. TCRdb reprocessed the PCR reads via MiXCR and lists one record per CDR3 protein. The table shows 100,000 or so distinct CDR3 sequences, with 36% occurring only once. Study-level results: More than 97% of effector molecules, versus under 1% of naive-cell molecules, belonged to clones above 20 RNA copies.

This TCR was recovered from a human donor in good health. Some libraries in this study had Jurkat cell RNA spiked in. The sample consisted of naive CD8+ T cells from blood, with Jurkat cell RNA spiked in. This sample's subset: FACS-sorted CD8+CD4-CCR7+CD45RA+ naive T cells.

The CDR3 here is CCGAYRGLMHTVELYL. The chain has TRBV29-1 and TRBJ2-2; no DNA check was done on the table's D call, TRBD1. Counting both end residues, the CDR3 totals 16 amino acids. Germline assignment: CDR1 SQVTM and CDR2 ANQGSEA.